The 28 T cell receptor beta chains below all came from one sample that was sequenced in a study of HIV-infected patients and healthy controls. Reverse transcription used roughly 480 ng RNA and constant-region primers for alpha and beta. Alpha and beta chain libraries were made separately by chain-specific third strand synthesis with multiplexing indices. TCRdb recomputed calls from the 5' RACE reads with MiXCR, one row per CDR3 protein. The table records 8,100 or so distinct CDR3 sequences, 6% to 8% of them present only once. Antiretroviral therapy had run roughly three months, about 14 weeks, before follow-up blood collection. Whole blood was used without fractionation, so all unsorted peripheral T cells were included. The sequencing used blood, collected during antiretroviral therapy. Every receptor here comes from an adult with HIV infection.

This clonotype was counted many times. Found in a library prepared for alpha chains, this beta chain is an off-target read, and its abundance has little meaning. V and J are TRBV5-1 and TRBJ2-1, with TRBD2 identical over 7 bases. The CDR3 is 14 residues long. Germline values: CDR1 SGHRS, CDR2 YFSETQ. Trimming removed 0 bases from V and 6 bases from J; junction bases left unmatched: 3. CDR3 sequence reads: CASSLGGLPNEQFF. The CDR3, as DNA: TGCGCCAGCAGCTTGGGGGGACTACCCAATGAGCAGTTCTTC. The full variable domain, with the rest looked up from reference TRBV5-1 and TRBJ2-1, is KAGVTQTPRYLIKTRGQQVTLSCSPISGHRSVSWYQQTPGQGLQFLFEYFSETQRNKGNFPGRFSGRQFSNSRSEMNVSTLELGDSALYLCASSLGGLPNEQFFGPGTRLTVL.

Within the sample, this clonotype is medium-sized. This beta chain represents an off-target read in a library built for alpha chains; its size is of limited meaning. The CDR3 DNA reads as TGTGCCAGCAGCTCCCCTGGGGGCTACAATGAGCAGTTCTTC. This encodes CASSSPGGYNEQFF. The rearrangement uses TRBV7-6 and TRBJ2-1; D tentatively fits TRBD1 or TRBD2 (5 bases each). V was cut by 4 bases and J by 3 bases, with 10 bases left in between. This CDR3 spans 14 amino acids. Germline V CDR1 and CDR2: SGHVS, FNYEAQ.

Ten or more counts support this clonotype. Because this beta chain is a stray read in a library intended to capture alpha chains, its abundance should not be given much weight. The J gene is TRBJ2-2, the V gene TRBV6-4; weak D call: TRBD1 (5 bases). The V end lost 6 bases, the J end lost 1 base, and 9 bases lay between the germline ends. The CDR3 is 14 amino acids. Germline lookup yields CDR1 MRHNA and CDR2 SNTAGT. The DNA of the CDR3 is TGTGCCAGCAGCGAACAGGAGAACACCGGGGAGCTGTTTTTT. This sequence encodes CASSEQENTGELFF.

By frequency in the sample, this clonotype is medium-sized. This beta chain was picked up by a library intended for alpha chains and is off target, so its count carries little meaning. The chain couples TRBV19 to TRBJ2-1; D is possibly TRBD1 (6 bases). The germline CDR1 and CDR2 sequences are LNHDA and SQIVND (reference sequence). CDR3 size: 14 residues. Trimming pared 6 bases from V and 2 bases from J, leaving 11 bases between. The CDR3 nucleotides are TGTGCCAGTAGCCGACAGGATACCTACAATGAGCAGTTCTTC. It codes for CASSRQDTYNEQFF. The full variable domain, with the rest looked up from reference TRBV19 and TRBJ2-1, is DGGITQSPKYLFRKEGQNVTLSCEQNLNHDAMYWYRQDPGQGLRLIYYSQIVNDFQKGDIAEGYSVSREKKESFPLTVTSAQKNPTAFYLCASSRQDTYNEQFFGPGTRLTVL.

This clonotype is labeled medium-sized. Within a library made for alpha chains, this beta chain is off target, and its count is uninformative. The CDR3 nucleotides are TGTGCCAGCAGTTACTCGGAGGAAGGGTACGAGCAGTACTTC. Amino acid sequence: CASSYSEEGYEQYF. The chain combines TRBV6-6 with TRBJ2-7; the D gene is possibly TRBD2 (5 bases). Trimming cost V 0 bases and J 4 bases, with 10 bases left between them. The germline gives CDR1 MNHNY, CDR2 SVGAGI (reference sequence). The CDR3 loop spans 14 amino acids.

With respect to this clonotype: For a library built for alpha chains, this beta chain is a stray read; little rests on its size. The CDR3 nucleotides read TGTGCCAGCAGAGGGGCTAGCACAGATACGCAGTATTTT. This sequence encodes CASRGASTDTQYF. This rearrangement joins TRBV5-4 to TRBJ2-3; D is perhaps TRBD1 (5 bases). The V end lost 5 bases, the J end lost 0 bases, and 7 bases lay between the germline ends. This CDR3 comprises 13 residues. Germline V gives CDR1 SGHNT, CDR2 YYREEE (reference sequence).

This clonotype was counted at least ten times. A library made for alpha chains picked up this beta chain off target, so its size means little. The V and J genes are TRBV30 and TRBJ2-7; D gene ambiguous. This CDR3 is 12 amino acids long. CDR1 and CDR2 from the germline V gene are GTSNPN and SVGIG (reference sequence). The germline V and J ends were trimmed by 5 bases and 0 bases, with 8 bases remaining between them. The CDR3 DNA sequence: TGTGCCTGGGCAAGGAGCTCCTACGAGCAGTACTTC. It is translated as CAWARSSYEQYF.

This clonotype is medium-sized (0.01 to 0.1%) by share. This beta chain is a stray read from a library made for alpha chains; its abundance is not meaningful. CDR3 sequence (DNA): TGTGCCAGCCGTCGACAGGGTCGAGGCGAAGAGACCCAGTACTTC. Translation: CASRRQGRGEETQYF. The rearrangement uses TRBV6-1 and TRBJ2-5; 7 bases are shared with TRBD1. The CDR3 spans 15 residues. Germline lookup yields CDR1 MNHNS and CDR2 SASEGT. V dropped 8 bases and J dropped 3; count of bases not matched to a gene: 12.

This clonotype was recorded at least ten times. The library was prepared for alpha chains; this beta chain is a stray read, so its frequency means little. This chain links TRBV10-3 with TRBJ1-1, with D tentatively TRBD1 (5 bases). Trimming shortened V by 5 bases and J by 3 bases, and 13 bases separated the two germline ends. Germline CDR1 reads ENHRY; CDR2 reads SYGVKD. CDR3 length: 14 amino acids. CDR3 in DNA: TGTGCCATCAGTTATGACCGAGGGGACACTGAAGCTTTCTTT. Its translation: CAISYDRGDTEAFF.

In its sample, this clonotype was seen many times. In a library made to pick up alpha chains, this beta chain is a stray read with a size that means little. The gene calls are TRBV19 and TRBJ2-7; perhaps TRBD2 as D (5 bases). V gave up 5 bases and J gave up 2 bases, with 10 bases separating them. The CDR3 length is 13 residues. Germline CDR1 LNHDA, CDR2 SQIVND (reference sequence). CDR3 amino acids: CASSSVGAYEQYF. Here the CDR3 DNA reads TGTGCCAGTAGTTCGGTGGGAGCCTACGAGCAGTACTTC. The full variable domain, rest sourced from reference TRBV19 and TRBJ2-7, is DGGITQSPKYLFRKEGQNVTLSCEQNLNHDAMYWYRQDPGQGLRLIYYSQIVNDFQKGDIAEGYSVSREKKESFPLTVTSAQKNPTAFYLCASSSVGAYEQYFGPGTRLTVT.

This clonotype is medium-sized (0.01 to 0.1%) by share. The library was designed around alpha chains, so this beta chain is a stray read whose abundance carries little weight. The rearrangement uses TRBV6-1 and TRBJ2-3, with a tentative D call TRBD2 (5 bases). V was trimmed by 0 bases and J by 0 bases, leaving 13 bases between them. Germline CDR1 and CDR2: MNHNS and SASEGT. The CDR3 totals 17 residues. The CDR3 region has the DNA TGTGCCAGCAGTGAAGCCGGGTGGGGAGCTAGCACAGATACGCAGTATTTT. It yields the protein CASSEAGWGASTDTQYF.

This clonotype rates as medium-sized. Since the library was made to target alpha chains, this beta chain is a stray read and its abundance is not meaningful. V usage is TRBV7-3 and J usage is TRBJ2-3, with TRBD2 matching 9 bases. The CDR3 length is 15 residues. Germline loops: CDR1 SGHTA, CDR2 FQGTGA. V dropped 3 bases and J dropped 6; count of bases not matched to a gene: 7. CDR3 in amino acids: CASSLLAGSYDTQYF. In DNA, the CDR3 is TGTGCCAGCAGCTTGCTAGCGGGATCTTACGATACGCAGTATTTT.

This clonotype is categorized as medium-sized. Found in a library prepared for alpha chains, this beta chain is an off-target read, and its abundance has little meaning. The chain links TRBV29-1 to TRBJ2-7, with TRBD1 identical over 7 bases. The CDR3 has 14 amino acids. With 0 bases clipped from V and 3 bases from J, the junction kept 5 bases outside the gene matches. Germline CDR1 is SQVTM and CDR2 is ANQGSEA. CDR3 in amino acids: CSVEDPRQGYEQYF. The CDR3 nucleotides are TGCAGCGTTGAAGACCCTCGACAGGGCTACGAGCAGTACTTC.

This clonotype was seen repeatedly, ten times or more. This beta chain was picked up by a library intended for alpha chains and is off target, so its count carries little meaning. CDR3 loop: CASSAGQLGNTEAFF. In DNA form, the CDR3 reads TGCGCCAGCAGCGCAGGACAGTTGGGAAACACTGAAGCTTTCTTT. This chain connects TRBV5-1 to TRBJ1-1, with D possibly being TRBD1 (6 bases). V was cut by 4 bases and J by 2 bases, with 15 bases left in between. The CDR3 spans 15 residues. Germline V lookup: CDR1 SGHRS, CDR2 YFSETQ.

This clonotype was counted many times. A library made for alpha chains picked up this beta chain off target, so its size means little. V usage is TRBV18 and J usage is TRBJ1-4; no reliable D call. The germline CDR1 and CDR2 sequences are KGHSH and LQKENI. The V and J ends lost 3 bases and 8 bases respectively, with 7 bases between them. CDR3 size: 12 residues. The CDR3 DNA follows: TGTGCCAGCTCACCCCAACAGGAAAAACTGTTTTTT. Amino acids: CASSPQQEKLFF.

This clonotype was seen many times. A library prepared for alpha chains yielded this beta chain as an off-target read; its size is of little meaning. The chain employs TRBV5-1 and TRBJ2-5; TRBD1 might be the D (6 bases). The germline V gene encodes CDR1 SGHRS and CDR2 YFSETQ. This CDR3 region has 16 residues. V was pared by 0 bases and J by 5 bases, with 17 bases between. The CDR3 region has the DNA TGCGCCAGCAGCTTGGTGCAGGGGTCCCCTCGCGAGACCCAGTACTTC. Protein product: CASSLVQGSPRETQYF.

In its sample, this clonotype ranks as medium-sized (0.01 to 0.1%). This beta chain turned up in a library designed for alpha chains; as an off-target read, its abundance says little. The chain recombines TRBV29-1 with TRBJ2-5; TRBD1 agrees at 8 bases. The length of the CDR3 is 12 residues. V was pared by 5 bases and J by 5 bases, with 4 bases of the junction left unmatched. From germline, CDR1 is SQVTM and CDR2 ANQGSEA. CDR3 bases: TGCAGCGTTCGCAGGGGGCAGGAGACCCAGTACTTC. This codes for CSVRRGQETQYF.

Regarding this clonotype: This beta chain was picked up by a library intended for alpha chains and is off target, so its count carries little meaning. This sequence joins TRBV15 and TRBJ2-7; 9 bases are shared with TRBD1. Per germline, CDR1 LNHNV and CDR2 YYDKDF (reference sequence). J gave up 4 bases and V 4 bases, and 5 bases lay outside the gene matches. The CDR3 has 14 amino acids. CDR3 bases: TGTGCCACCAGCAAGGACAGGGGAGGATACGAGCAGTACTTC. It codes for CATSKDRGGYEQYF.

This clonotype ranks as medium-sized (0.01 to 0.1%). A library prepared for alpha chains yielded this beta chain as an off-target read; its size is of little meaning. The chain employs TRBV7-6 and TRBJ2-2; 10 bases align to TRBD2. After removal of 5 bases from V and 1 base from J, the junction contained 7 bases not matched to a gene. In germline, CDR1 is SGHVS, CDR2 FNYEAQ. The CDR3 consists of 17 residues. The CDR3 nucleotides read TGTGCCAGCAGCATTCCGCTAGCGGGGGAGAACACCGGGGAGCTGTTTTTT. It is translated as CASSIPLAGENTGELFF.

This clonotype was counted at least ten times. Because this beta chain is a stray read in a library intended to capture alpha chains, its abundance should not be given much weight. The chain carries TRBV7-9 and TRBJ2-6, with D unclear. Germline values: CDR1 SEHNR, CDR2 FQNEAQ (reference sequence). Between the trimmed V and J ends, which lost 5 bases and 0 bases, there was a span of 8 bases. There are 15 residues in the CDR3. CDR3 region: CASSLTSSGANVLTF. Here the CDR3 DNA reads TGTGCCAGCAGCCTCACAAGCTCTGGGGCCAACGTCCTGACTTTC.

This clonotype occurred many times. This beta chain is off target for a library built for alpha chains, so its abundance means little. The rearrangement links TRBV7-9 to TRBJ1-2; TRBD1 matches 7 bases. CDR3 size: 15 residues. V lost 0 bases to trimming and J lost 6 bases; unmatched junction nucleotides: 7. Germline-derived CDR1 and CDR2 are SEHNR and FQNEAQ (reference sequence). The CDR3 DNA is TGTGCCAGCAGCTTAGCAACAGGGGAAAAAAATGGCTACACCTTC. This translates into CASSLATGEKNGYTF. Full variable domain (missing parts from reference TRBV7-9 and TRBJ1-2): DTGVSQNPRHKITKRGQNVTFRCDPISEHNRLYWYRQTLGQGPEFLTYFQNEAQLEKSRLLSDRFSAERPKGSFSTLEIQRTEQGDSAMYLCASSLATGEKNGYTFGSGTRLTVV.

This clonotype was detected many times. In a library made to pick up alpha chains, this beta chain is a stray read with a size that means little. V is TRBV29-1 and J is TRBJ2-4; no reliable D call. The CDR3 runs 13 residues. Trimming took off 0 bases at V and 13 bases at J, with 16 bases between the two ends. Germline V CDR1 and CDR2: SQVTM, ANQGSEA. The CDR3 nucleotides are TGCAGCGTTGAAGAGCTGGACCCCGTTGGGCAGTACTTC. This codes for CSVEELDPVGQYF.

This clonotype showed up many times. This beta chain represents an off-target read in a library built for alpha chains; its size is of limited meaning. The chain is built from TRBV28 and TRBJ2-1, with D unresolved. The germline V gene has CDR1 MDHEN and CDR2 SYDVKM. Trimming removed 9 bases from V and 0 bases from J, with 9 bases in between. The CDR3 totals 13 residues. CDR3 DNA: TGTGCCAGTGTTAGTGACTCCTACAATGAGCAGTTCTTC. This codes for CASVSDSYNEQFF.

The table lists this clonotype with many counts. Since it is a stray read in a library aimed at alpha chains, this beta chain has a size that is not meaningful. CDR3 sequence: CAWSVSEGEQYF. The CDR3 DNA is TGTGCCTGGAGTGTCTCGGAGGGCGAGCAGTACTTC. The V and J genes are TRBV30 and TRBJ2-7; weak D call: TRBD2 (6 bases). This CDR3 region has 12 residues. V dropped 0 bases and J dropped 6 bases, with 9 bases sitting between them. Germline values: CDR1 GTSNPN, CDR2 SVGIG (reference sequence).

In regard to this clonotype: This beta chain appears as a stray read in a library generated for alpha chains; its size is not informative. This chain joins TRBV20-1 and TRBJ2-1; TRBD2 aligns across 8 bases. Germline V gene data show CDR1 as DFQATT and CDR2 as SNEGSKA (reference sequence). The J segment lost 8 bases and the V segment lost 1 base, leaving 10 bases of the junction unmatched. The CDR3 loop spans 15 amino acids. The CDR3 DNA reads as TGCAGTGCTAGAGGGGGACTAGGGGTACTCGATGAGCAGTTCTTC. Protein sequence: CSARGGLGVLDEQFF.

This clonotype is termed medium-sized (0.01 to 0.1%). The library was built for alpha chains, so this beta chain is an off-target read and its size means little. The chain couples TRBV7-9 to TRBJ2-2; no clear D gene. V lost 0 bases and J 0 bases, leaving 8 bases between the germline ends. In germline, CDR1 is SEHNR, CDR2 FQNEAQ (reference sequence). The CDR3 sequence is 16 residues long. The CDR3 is CASSLAPQPNTGELFF. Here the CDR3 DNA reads TGTGCCAGCAGCTTAGCGCCCCAGCCGAACACCGGGGAGCTGTTTTTT.

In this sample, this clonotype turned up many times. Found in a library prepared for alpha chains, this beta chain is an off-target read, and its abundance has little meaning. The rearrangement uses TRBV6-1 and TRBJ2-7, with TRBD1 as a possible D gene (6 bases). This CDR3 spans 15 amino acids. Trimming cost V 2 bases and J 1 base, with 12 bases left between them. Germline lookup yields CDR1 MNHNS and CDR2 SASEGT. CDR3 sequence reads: CASSESTGQSYEQYF. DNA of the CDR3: TGTGCCAGCAGTGAATCGACAGGACAGTCCTACGAGCAGTACTTC.

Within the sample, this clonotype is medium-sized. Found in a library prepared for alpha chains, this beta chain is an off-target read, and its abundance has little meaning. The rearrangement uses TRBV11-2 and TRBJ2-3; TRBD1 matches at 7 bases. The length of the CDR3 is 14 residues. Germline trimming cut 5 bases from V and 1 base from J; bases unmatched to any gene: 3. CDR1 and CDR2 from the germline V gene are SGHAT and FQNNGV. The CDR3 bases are TGTGCCAGCAGCCTTCAGGGGGGCACAGATACGCAGTATTTT. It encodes CASSLQGGTDTQYF.